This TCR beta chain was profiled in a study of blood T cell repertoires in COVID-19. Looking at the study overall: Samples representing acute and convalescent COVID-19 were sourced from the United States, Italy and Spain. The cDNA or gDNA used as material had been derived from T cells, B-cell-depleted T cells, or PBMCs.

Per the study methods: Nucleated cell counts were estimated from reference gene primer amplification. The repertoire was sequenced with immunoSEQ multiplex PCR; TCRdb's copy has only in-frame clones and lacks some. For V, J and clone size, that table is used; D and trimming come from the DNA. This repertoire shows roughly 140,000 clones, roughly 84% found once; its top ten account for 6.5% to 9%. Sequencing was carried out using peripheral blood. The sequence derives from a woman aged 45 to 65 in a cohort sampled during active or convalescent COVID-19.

In DNA, the CDR3 is TGTGCCAGCAGCCAAGAGGGAGGGTCCGGGGAGCTGTTTTTT. This encodes CASSQEGGSGELFF. The J gene is TRBJ2-2, the V gene TRBV3-1 (or the pseudogene TRBV3-2), with TRBD2 matching over 7 bases. The CDR3 is 14 residues long. Germline V gene sequence: CDR1 LGHDT, CDR2 YNNKEL (reference sequence). V was pared by 0 bases and J by 6 bases, with 1 base of the junction left unmatched.